The 26 T cell receptor beta chains reported below all come from one sample, sequenced in a study of CD8 T cells in Susac syndrome. After extraction with the RNeasy kit, 0.5 to 1 ug of the RNA was reverse transcribed using random hexamers. TCRdb re-analysed the immunoSEQ multiplex PCR reads in MiXCR, keeping a single row per CDR3 protein. The sample contains roughly 150,000 distinct CDR3 sequences, about 92% of which appear only once. The specimen sequenced was CD4+ T cells from PBMCs. These receptors were obtained from a human donor in good health.

This clonotype was detected only once. The chain is built from TRBV7-8 and TRBJ1-2, with 7 positions matching TRBD1. This CDR3 has 15 amino acids. Germline-derived CDR1 and CDR2 are SGHVS and FQNEAQ. Trimming took 4 bases from V and 5 from J; bases not matched to a gene: 10. CDR3 residues: CASSYATGTAYGYTF. In DNA, the CDR3 is TGTGCCAGCAGCTATGCCACCGGGACAGCGTATGGCTACACCTTC.

About this clonotype itself: An end of the junction does not agree with germline; a read error may underlie this. This rearrangement joins TRBV10-3 to TRBJ2-7; D perhaps matches TRBD1 (6 bases). This CDR3 is 11 amino acids long. The germline V gene has CDR1 ENHRY and CDR2 SYGVKD. The CDR3 is CAISEGDTTGF. In nucleotides, the CDR3 is TGTGCCATCAGTGAGGGGGACACGACGGGATTC.

The count of this clonotype is one. The chain couples TRBV12-3 or TRBV12-4 to TRBJ2-1, with 9 nucleotides matching TRBD1. Germline trimming cut 6 bases from V and 2 bases from J; bases unmatched to any gene: 2. The CDR3 loop spans 14 amino acids. This CDR3 reads CASSRTGAYNEQFF. CDR3 bases: TGTGCCAGCAGCCGGACAGGGGCCTACAATGAGCAGTTCTTC.

V usage is TRBV7-8 and J usage is TRBJ2-7, with D unclear. The CDR3 is made up of 15 amino acids. CDR1 is SGHVS, CDR2 FQNEAQ, per germline. The germline V and J ends were trimmed by 1 base and 4 bases, with 14 bases remaining between them. DNA of the CDR3: TGTGCCAGCAGCTTAGGCCCCGGACCTGATTACGAGCAGTACTTC. Translation: CASSLGPGPDYEQYF. The variable domain in full, with the rest retrieved from reference TRBV7-8 and TRBJ2-7, is GAGVSQSPRYKVAKRGQDVALRCDPISGHVSLFWYQQALGQGPEFLTYFQNEAQLDKSGLPSDRFFAERPEGSVSTLKIQRTQQEDSAVYLCASSLGPGPDYEQYFGPGTRLTVT.

The gene calls are TRBV14 and TRBJ1-5; 7 positions match TRBD1. J lost 4 bases, V lost 4 bases, and 10 bases had no gene match. This CDR3 contains 16 residues. In germline, CDR1 is SGHDN, CDR2 FVKESK. The CDR3 bases are TGTGCCAGCAGCCCGGACAGGCTAAGGGCGAATCAGCCCCAGCATTTT. Its protein is CASSPDRLRANQPQHF.

The chain recombines TRBV10-2 with TRBJ1-1; a weak D match, TRBD1 (5 bases). Per germline, CDR1 WSHSY and CDR2 SAAADI. V was cut by 7 bases and J by 4 bases, with 10 bases left in between. The CDR3 is 12 amino acids. In DNA, the CDR3 is TGCGCCAGCATAGCAGGGAGCACTGAAGCTTTCTTT. Protein: CASIAGSTEAFF.

The chain recombines TRBV24-1 with TRBJ1-2, with D tentatively TRBD1 (5 bases). V was shortened by 7 bases and J by 4 bases, with 12 bases between the two germline ends. The length of the CDR3 is 13 residues. Germline loops: CDR1 KGHDR, CDR2 SFDVKD. This chain's CDR3 is CATSRGGGYGYTF. The CDR3 region has the DNA TGTGCCACCAGCCGCGGGGGGGGCTATGGCTACACCTTC.

This clonotype was observed a few times. The chain uses TRBV25-1 and TRBJ2-7; D uncertain. This CDR3 is built from 11 residues. Germline V gene lookup returns CDR1 MGHDK and CDR2 SYGVNS. V shed 4 bases and J shed 3 bases, with 4 bases lying between them. DNA of the CDR3: TGTGCCAGCAGTGCCCTCTACGAGCAGTACTTC. This gives the protein CASSALYEQYF.

This chain joins TRBV29-1 and TRBJ1-2, with D uncertain. From germline, CDR1 is SQVTM and CDR2 ANQGSEA. The CDR3 covers 12 residues. The ends were cut back, 0 bases at V and 5 bases at J, with 7 bases in the middle. The CDR3 protein is CSVEDRGYGYTF. CDR3 bases: TGCAGCGTTGAAGATAGAGGGTATGGCTACACCTTC. Full variable domain (outside the CDR3, taken from reference TRBV29-1 and TRBJ1-2): SAVISQKPSRDICQRGTSLTIQCQVDSQVTMMFWYRQQPGQSLTLIATANQGSEATYESGFVIDKFPISRPNLTFSTLTVSNMSPEDSSIYLCSVEDRGYGYTFGSGTRLTVV.

V gene TRBV20-1 combines with J gene TRBJ2-7; the D gene is possibly TRBD1 (5 bases). V dropped 5 bases and J dropped 0 bases, with 14 bases sitting between them. The length of the CDR3 is 14 residues. In germline, CDR1 is DFQATT, CDR2 SNEGSKA (reference sequence). CDR3 nucleotides: TGCAGTGCTGGACGTGGGGCTAGCTCCTACGAGCAGTACTTC. Translation: CSAGRGASSYEQYF.

The chain employs TRBV7-2 and TRBJ2-5; 8 bases are a match to TRBD2. Germline CDR1 SGHTA, CDR2 FQGNSA. The CDR3 contains 14 residues. V shed 1 base, J shed 4 bases, and the junction held 2 bases outside the gene matches. The DNA of the CDR3 is TGTGCCAGCAGCTTAGGCGGGGGGTCAGAGACCCAGTACTTC. Amino acids: CASSLGGGSETQYF.

The V call is TRBV7-9, the J call TRBJ1-6, with D unresolved. Trimming shortened V by 1 base and J by 10 bases, and 11 bases separated the two germline ends. Germline CDR1 and CDR2: SEHNR and FQNEAQ (reference sequence). The CDR3 covers 14 residues. As DNA, the CDR3 is TGTGCCAGCAGCTTAGTTTCGGCGGTATCACCCCTCCACTTT. Its translation: CASSLVSAVSPLHF.

This chain uses TRBV29-1 with TRBJ1-1, with no clear D. V lost 1 base to trimming and J lost 11 bases, with 14 bases between them. Germline V gene data show CDR1 as SQVTM and CDR2 as ANQGSEA. The CDR3 totals 12 residues. The CDR3 protein is CSVEAIAPEAFF. CDR3 nucleotide sequence: TGCAGCGTTGAAGCCATAGCCCCGGAGGCTTTCTTT.

CDR3 sequence: CAWSRSQAGELFF. The CDR3 DNA is TGTGCCTGGAGCCGGTCTCAGGCCGGGGAGCTGTTTTTT. The chain links TRBV30 to TRBJ2-2; no clear D gene. This CDR3 spans 13 amino acids. CDR1 is GTSNPN and CDR2 is SVGIG in the germline V gene (reference sequence). V lost 3 bases and J lost 6, with 11 bases in between.

The genes are TRBV6-2 or TRBV6-3 and TRBJ2-7; 8 bases match TRBD2. With V trimmed by 6 bases and J by 5 bases, 6 bases remained unmatched. The CDR3 loop spans 13 amino acids. Per the germline V gene, CDR1 is MNHEY and CDR2 is SVGEGT. CDR3 sequence (DNA): TGTGCCAGCAGAAGGACTAGCATCGACGAGCAGTACTTC. Translated: CASRRTSIDEQYF.

J is TRBJ2-7 and V is TRBV28; TRBD1 aligns across 9 bases. J gave up 6 bases and V 5 bases, and 8 bases lay outside the gene matches. This CDR3 is 14 amino acids long. Germline values: CDR1 MDHEN, CDR2 SYDVKM. CDR3 coding DNA: TGTGCCAGCAGTGCCCCGGACAGGGGCCTCGAGCAGTACTTC. It translates to CASSAPDRGLEQYF.

This chain connects TRBV7-6 to TRBJ1-1; possibly TRBD1 for D (5 bases). V dropped 1 base and J dropped 0 bases, with 6 bases sitting between them. The CDR3 runs 14 residues. Germline assignment: CDR1 SGHVS and CDR2 FNYEAQ. DNA of the CDR3: TGTGCCAGCAGCTTAGGGGGCTTGAACACTGAAGCTTTCTTT. Protein sequence: CASSLGGLNTEAFF.

The chain joins TRBV20-1 to TRBJ2-7; D gene uncertain. The CDR3 sequence is 14 residues long. Between the trimmed V and J ends, which lost 5 bases and 0 bases, there was a span of 14 bases. CDR1 is DFQATT and CDR2 is SNEGSKA in the germline V gene (reference sequence). CDR3 DNA: TGCAGTGCTCTTGGACCCAAGAGCTCCTACGAGCAGTACTTC. Protein product: CSALGPKSSYEQYF.

The V gene is TRBV29-1, the J gene TRBJ2-3; 8 nucleotides align to TRBD2. Germline CDR1 is SQVTM and CDR2 is ANQGSEA. V was pared by 6 bases and J by 8 bases, with 7 bases of the junction left unmatched. The CDR3 extends over 12 amino acids. The CDR3 loop reads CSVGTSGGTQYF. In DNA, the CDR3 is TGCAGCGTAGGGACTAGTGGGGGTACGCAGTATTTT.

The chain joins TRBV2 to TRBJ2-3; tentative D call: TRBD2 (7 bases). V gave up 8 bases and J gave up 4 bases, with 10 bases separating them. The germline V gene has CDR1 SNHLY and CDR2 FYNNEI. CDR3 length: 12 amino acids. Written as DNA, the CDR3 is TGTGCCAGCGGGGGGGGGCCAGATACGCAGTATTTT. Translation: CASGGGPDTQYF.

This chain uses TRBV28 with TRBJ1-5, with D tentatively TRBD1 (6 bases). The CDR3 has 13 residues. V lost 7 bases and J 5 bases, leaving 12 bases between the germline ends. CDR1 is MDHEN, CDR2 SYDVKM, per germline. Here the CDR3 reads CASMAGADQPQHF. CDR3 nucleotide sequence: TGTGCCAGCATGGCGGGGGCGGATCAGCCCCAGCATTTT.

The chain combines TRBV7-9 with TRBJ1-2; a possible D gene is TRBD1 (5 bases). The length of the CDR3 is 13 residues. CDR1 is SEHNR, CDR2 FQNEAQ, per germline (reference sequence). V was trimmed by 5 bases and J by 4 bases, leaving 11 bases between them. CDR3 amino acids: CASSPRGLYGYTF. The CDR3 DNA reads TGTGCCAGCAGCCCCCGGGGCCTCTATGGCTACACCTTC.

The chain carries TRBV7-2 and TRBJ1-1; a weak D match, TRBD1 (5 bases). This CDR3 is built from 14 residues. Germline lookup yields CDR1 SGHTA and CDR2 FQGNSA. V lost 5 bases, J lost 2 bases, and 12 bases lay in between. The CDR3 protein is CASSRTTANTEAFF. The CDR3 DNA is TGTGCCAGCAGCCGAACGACAGCTAACACTGAAGCTTTCTTT.

The chain links TRBV6-1 to TRBJ2-6; D possibly corresponds to TRBD1 (6 bases). V lost 6 bases and J 1 base, leaving 10 bases between the germline ends. CDR3 length equals 15 residues. Germline V CDR1 and CDR2: MNHNS, SASEGT. The CDR3 is CASRGQRSGANVLTF. The DNA of the CDR3 is TGTGCCAGCAGAGGACAGAGGTCTGGGGCCAACGTCCTGACTTTC.

The chain is built from TRBV6-1 and TRBJ1-4, with no clear D. Trimming took off 6 bases at V and 0 bases at J, with 8 bases between the two ends. Germline V gene data show CDR1 as MNHNS and CDR2 as SASEGT. The CDR3 consists of 14 residues. Written as DNA, the CDR3 is TGTGCCAGCAGAGACCCCGCAACTAATGAAAAACTGTTTTTT. Protein sequence: CASRDPATNEKLFF.

This clonotype came up once. The chain combines TRBV20-1 with TRBJ2-4; perhaps TRBD1 as D (6 bases). Trimming pared 3 bases from V and 2 bases from J, leaving 17 bases between. This CDR3 contains 16 residues. In germline, CDR1 is DFQATT, CDR2 SNEGSKA (reference sequence). The CDR3 spells CSARQPDRSSKNIQYF. The CDR3 DNA sequence: TGCAGTGCTAGGCAGCCGGACAGAAGTTCCAAAAACATTCAGTACTTC.